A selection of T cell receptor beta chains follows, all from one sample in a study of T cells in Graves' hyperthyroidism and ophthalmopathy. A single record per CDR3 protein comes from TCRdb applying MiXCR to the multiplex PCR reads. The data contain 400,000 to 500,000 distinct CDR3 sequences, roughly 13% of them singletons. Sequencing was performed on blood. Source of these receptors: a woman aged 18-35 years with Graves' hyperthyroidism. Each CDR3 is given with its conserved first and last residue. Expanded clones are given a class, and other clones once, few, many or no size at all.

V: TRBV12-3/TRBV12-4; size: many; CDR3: CASSTDINQPQHF
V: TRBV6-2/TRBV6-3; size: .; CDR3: CASRKRQGLGEKLFF
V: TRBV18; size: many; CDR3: CASSPPGQVETQYF
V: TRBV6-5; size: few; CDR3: CASSYFGLAESYEQYF
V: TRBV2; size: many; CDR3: CASSEGAGGYGYTF
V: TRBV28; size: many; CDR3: CASSLGTGRETQYF
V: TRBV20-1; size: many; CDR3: CSAGGLAGTTDTQYF
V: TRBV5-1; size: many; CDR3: CASSLAGTGISYNEQFF
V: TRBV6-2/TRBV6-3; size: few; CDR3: CASSYSSQNSGNTIYF
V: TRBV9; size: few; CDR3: CASSVTWTNTEAFF
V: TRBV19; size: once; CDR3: CASSITAGPGQPQHF
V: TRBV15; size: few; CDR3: CATSRGQGVYNEQFF
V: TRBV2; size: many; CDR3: CASTPGSWREGREPTDTQYF
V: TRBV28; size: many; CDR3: CASSPMTGENEQFF
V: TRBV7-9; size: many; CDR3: CASSLAGQGTIQYF
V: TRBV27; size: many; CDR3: CASSLIGEIYEQYF
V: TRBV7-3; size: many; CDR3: CASSFRPLGDEQFF
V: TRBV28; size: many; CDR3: CASSLWGETNYGYTF
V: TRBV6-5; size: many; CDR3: CASSYGLANEQFF
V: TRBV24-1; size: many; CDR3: CATSSRERRDEQFF
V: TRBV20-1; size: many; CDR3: CSASGSRSGANVLTF
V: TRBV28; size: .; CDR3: CASRRGPYGYTF
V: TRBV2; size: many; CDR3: CASSDVDLAGIQETQYF
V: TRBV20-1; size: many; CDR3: CSAIAGNRYEQYF
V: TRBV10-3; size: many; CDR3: CAISGRAGEHTEAFF
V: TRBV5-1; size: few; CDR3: CASSRPDGLAGGEKLFF
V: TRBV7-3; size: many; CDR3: CASSLTHATDTQYF
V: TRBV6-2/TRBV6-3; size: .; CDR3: CASRTGGSKTQYF
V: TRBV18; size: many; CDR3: CASSPTRTSGSADTQYF
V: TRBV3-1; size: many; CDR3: CASSHSGSLVETQYF
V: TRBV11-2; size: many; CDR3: CASSTRLAGGYGNEQFF
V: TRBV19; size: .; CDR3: CASSILGSGTQYF
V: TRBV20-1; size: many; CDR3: CSARSRVSVYNEQFF
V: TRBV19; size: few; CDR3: CASQPGQGYNEQFF
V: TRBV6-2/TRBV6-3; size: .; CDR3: CASTTGGDTEAFF
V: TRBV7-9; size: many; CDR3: CASGQGPDNEKLFF
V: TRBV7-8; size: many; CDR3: CASSLGVGTGAMEQFF
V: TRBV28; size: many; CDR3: CASSDTRFLETQYF
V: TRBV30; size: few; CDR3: CAWSVWTGEGDSPLHF
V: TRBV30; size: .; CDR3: CAWSRTGGSTEAFF
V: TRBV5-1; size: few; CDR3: CASSWTGYGYTF
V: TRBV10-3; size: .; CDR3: CAIMGEGNQPQHF
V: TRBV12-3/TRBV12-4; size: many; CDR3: CASREAGSDSSYNEQFF
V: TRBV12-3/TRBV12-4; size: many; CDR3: CASSPSERYQYF
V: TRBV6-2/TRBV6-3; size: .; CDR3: CASRWYRGVDEQFF
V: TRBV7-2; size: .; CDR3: CASSLGTSGRTIYEQYF
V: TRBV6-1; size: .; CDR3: CASSSPGQGNEQFF
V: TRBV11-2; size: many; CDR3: CASSLGLAGGETQYF
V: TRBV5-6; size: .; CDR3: CASSDDGFYEQYF
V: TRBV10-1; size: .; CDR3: CASSGGDRGLTDTQYF
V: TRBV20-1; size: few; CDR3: CSARSLALTYEQYF
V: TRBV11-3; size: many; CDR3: CASSLSRAGVNEQFF
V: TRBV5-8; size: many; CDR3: CASSRGNAYNEQFF
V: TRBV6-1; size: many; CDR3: CASSVGRGRSYNSPLHF
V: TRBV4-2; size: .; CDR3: CASSLSGSGLDTQYF
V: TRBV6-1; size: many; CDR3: CASTGPLRNEQFF
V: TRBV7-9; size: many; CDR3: CASSSRLAGSSYNEQFF
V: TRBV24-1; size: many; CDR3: CATSDYGSAGETQYF
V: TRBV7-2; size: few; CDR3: CASSFRTGGNTEAFF
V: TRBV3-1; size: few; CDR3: CASSQGFGKNIQYF